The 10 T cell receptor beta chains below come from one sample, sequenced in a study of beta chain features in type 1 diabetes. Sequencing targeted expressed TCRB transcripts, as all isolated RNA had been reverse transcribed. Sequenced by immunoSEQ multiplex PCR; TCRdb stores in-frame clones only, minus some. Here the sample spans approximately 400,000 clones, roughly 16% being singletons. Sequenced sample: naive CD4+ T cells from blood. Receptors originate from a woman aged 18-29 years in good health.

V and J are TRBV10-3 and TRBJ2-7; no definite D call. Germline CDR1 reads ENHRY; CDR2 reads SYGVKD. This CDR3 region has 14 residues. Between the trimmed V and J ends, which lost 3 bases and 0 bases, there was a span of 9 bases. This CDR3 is CAISESVISYEQYF. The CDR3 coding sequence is TGTGCCATCAGTGAATCGGTTATCTCCTACGAGCAGTACTTC.

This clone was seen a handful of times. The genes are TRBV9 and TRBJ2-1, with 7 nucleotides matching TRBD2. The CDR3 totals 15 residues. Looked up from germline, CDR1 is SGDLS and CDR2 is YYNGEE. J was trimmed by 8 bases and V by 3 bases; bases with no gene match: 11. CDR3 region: CASSGGLGVGDEQFF. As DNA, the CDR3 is TGTGCCAGCAGCGGAGGACTAGGGGTTGGGGATGAGCAGTTCTTC. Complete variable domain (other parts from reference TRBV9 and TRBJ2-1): DSGVTQTPKHLITATGQRVTLRCSPRSGDLSVYWYQQSLDQGLQFLIQYYNGEERAKGNILERFSAQQFPDLHSELNLSSLELGDSALYFCASSGGLGVGDEQFFGPGTRLTVL.

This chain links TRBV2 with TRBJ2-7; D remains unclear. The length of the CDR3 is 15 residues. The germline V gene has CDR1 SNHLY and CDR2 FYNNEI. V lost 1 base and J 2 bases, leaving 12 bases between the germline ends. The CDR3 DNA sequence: TGTGCCAGCAGTGAAGTTGCAGTCCTAGCCTACGAGCAGTACTTC. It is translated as CASSEVAVLAYEQYF.

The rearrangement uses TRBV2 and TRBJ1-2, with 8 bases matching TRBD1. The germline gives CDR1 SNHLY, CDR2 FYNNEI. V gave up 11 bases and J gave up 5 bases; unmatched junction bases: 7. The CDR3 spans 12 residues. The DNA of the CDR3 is TGTGCCGGGGGGACAGGCCCTTATGGCTACACCTTC. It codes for CAGGTGPYGYTF.

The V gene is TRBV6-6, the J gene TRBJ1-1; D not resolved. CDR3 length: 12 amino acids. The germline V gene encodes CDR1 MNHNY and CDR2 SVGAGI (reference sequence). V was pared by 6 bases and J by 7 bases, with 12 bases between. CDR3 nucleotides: TGTGCCAGCAGCCCTAGAAGCGATGAAGCTTTCTTT. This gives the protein CASSPRSDEAFF.

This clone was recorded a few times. The CDR3 nucleotides are TGTGCCAGCCTCTCGGGGCAGGGGGCGCGTTCTGGGGCCAACGTCCTGACTTTC. Translated: CASLSGQGARSGANVLTF. V usage is TRBV9 and J usage is TRBJ2-6; 8 nucleotides match TRBD1. This CDR3 is 18 amino acids long. Germline CDR1 and CDR2: SGDLS and YYNGEE. Losses at the gene ends were 7 bases for V and 1 base for J; bases not matched to a gene: 13.

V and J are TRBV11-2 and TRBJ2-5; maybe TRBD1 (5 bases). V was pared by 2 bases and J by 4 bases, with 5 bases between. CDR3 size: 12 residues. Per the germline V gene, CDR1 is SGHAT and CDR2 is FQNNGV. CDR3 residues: CASSLTGETQYF. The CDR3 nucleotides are TGTGCCAGCAGCTTAACAGGAGAGACCCAGTACTTC.

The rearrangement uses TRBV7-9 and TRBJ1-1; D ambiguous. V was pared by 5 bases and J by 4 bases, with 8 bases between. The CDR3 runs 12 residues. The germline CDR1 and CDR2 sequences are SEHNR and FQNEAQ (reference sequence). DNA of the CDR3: TGTGCCAGCAGCAGAGGAGGCACTGAAGCTTTCTTT. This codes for CASSRGGTEAFF. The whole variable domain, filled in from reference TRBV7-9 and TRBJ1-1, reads DTGVSQNPRHKITKRGQNVTFRCDPISEHNRLYWYRQTLGQGPEFLTYFQNEAQLEKSRLLSDRFSAERPKGSFSTLEIQRTEQGDSAMYLCASSRGGTEAFFGQGTRLTVV.

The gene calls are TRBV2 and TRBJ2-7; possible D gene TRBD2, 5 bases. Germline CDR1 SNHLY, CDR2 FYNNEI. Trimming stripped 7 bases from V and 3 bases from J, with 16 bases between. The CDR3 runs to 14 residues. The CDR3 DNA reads TGTGCCAGCAAACGACGGGGAGTGGGCTACGAGCAGTACTTC. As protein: CASKRRGVGYEQYF.

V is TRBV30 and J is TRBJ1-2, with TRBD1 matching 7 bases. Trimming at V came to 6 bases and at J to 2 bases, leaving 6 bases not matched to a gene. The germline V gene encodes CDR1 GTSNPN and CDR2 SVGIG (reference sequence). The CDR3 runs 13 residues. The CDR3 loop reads CACTQGQNYGYTF. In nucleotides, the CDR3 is TGTGCCTGTACACAGGGACAGAACTATGGCTACACCTTC. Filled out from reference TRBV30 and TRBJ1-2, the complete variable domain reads SQTIHQWPATLVQPVGSPLSLECTVEGTSNPNLYWYRQAAGRGLQLLFYSVGIGQISSEVPQNLSASRPQDRQFILSSKKLLLSDSGFYLCACTQGQNYGYTFGSGTRLTVV.